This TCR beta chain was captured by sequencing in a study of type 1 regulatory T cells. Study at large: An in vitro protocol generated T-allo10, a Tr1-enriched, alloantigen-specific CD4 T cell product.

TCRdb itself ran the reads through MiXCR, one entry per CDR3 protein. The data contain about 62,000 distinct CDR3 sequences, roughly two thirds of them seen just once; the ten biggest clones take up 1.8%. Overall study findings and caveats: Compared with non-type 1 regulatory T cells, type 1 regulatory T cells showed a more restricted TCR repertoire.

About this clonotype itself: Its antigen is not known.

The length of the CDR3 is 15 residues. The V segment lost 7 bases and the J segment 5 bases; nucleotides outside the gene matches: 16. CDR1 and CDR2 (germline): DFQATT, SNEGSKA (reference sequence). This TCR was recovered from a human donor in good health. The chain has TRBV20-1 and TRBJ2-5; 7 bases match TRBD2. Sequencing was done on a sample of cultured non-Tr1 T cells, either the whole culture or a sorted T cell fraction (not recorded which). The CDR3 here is CSEKTGREIGETQYF. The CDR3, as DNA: TGCAGTGAGAAAACGGGGCGGGAGATTGGGGAGACCCAGTACTTC.